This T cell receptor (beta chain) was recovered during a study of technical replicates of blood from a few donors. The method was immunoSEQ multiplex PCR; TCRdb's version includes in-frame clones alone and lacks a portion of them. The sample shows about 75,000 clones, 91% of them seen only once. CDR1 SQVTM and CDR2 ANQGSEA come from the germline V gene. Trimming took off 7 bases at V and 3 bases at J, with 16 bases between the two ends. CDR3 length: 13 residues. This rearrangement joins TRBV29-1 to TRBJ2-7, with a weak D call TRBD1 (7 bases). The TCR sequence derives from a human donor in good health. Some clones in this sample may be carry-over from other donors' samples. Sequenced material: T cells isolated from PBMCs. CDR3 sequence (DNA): TGCAGCGCAAGACAGGGAGGAGGCTACGAGCAGTACTTC. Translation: CSARQGGGYEQYF.